This T cell receptor (beta chain) appears in the sequencing data of a study of blood T cell repertoires in COVID-19. Looking at the study overall: Researchers got acute and convalescent COVID-19 samples from the United States, Italy and Spain.

Germline loops: CDR1 ENHRY, CDR2 SYGVKD. CDR3 size: 16 residues. V lost 6 bases to trimming and J lost 0 bases, with 12 bases between them. Original processing methods: For nucleated cells, counts were estimated from reference gene primer amplification. The table came from immunoSEQ multiplex PCR; TCRdb's copy has only in-frame clones and leaves some out. V, J and clone size reflect that table, while D and trimming were determined from the DNA. The table records some 150,000 clones, 85% to 90% of them present only once. The sequence was collected from a woman aged 50 to 60 with active or convalescent COVID-19. The chain carries TRBV10-3 and TRBJ2-6, with D tentatively TRBD1 (6 bases). Specimen: peripheral blood. CDR3 DNA: TGTGCCATCAGCCCGGACAGAAGCTCTGGGGCCAACGTCCTGACTTTC. It codes for CAISPDRSSGANVLTF.